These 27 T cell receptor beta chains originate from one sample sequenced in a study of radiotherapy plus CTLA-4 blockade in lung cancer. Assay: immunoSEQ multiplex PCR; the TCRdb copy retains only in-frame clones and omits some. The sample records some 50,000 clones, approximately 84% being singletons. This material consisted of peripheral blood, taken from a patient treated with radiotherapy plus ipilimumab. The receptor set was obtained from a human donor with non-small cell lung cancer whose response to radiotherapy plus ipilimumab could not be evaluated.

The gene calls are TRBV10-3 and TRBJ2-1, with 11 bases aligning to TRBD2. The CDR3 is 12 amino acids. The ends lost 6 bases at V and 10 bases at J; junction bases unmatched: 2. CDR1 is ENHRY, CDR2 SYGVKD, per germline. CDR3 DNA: TGTGCCATCAGGGGACTAGCGGAGGAGCAGTTCTTC. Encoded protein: CAIRGLAEEQFF.

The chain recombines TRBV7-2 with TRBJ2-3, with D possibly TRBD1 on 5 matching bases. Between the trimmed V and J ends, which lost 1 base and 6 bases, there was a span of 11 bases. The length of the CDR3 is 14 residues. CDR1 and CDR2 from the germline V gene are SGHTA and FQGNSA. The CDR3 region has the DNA TGTGCCAGCAGCTTAGTCGCCAGGGCCGATACGCAGTATTTT. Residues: CASSLVARADTQYF.

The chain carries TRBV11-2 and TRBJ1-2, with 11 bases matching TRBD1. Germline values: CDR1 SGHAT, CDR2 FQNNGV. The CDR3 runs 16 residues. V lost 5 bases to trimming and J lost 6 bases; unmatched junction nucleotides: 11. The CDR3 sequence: CASSTTGTGGIHGYTF. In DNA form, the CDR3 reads TGTGCCAGCAGCACGACCGGGACAGGGGGAATCCATGGCTACACCTTC.

The CDR3: CASSVRSGNYEQYF. The CDR3 coding sequence is TGTGCCAGCAGCGTACGGTCGGGGAACTACGAGCAGTACTTC. The chain employs TRBV9 and TRBJ2-7; possible D gene TRBD2, 5 bases. The germline V gene encodes CDR1 SGDLS and CDR2 YYNGEE. The CDR3 has 14 residues. The V end was cut by 1 base, the J end by 3 bases, with 11 bases between. Full variable domain (remainder filled in from reference TRBV9 and TRBJ2-7): DSGVTQTPKHLITATGQRVTLRCSPRSGDLSVYWYQQSLDQGLQFLIQYYNGEERAKGNILERFSAQQFPDLHSELNLSSLELGDSALYFCASSVRSGNYEQYFGPGTRLTVT.

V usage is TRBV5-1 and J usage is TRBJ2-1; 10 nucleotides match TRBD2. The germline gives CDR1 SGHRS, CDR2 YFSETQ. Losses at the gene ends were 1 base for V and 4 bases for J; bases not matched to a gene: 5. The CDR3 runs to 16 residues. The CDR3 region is CASSLRSSGSYNEQFF. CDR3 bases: TGCGCCAGCAGCTTGAGGTCTAGCGGGAGTTACAATGAGCAGTTCTTC.

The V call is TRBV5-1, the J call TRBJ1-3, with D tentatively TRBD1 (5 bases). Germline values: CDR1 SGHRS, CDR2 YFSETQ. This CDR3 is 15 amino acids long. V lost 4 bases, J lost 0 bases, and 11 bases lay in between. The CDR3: CASSLTAGSGNTIYF. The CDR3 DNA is TGCGCCAGCAGCCTGACAGCGGGCTCTGGAAACACCATATATTTT.

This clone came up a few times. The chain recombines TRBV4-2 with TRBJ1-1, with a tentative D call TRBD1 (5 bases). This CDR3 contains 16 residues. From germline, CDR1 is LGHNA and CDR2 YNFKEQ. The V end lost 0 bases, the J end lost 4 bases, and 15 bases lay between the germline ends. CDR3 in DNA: TGTGCCAGCAGCCAAGATCGGGGGGTCGGGGCCACTGAAGCTTTCTTT. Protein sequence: CASSQDRGVGATEAFF.

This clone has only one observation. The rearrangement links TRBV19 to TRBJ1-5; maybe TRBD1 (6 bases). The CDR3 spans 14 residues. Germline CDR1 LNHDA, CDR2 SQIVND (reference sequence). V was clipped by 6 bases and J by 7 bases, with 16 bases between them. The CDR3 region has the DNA TGTGCCAGTAGGAGAACAGGGTACGACCAGCCCCAGCATTTT. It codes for CASRRTGYDQPQHF.

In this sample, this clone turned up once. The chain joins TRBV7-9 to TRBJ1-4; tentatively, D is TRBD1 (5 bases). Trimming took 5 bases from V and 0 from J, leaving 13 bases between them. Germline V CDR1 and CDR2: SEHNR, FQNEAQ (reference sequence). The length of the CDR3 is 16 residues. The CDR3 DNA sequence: TGTGCCAGCAGCCACGGAGGGGTATCAACTAATGAAAAACTGTTTTTT. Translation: CASSHGGVSTNEKLFF. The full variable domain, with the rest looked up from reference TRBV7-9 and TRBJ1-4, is DTGVSQNPRHKITKRGQNVTFRCDPISEHNRLYWYRQTLGQGPEFLTYFQNEAQLEKSRLLSDRFSAERPKGSFSTLEIQRTEQGDSAMYLCASSHGGVSTNEKLFFGSGTQLSVL.

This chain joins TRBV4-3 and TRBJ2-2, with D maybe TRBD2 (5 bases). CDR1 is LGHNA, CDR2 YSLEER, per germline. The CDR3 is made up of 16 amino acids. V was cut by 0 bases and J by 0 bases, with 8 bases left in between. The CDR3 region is CASSQDRGSNTGELFF. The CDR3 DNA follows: TGCGCCAGCAGCCAAGATCGGGGATCGAACACCGGGGAGCTGTTTTTT.

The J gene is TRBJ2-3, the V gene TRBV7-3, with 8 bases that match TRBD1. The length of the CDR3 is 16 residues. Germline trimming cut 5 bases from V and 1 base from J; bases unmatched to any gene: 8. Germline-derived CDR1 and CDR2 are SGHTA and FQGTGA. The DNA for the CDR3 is TGTGCCAGCAGCCCCAAAGACAGGGGTGGCACAGATACGCAGTATTTT. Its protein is CASSPKDRGGTDTQYF.

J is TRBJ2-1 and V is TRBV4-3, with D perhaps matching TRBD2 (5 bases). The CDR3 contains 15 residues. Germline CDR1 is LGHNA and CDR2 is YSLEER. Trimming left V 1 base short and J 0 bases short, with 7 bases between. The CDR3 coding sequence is TGCGCCAGCAGCCAAGGAGGGAGCTCCTACAATGAGCAGTTCTTC. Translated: CASSQGGSSYNEQFF.

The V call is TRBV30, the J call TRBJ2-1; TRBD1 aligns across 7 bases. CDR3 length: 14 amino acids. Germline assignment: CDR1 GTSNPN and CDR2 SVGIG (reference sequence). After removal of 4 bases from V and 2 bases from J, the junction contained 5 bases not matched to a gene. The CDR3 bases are TGTGCCTGGACAAGGGACAGAGCCTACAATGAGCAGTTCTTC. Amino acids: CAWTRDRAYNEQFF.

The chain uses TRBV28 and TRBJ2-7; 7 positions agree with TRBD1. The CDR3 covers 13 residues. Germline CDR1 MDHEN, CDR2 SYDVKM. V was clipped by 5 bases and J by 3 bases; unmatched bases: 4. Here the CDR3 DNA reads TGTGCCAGCAGTCGGGGACAGCTCTACGAGCAGTACTTC. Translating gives CASSRGQLYEQYF. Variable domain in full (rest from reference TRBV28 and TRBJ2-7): DVKVTQSSRYLVKRTGEKVFLECVQDMDHENMFWYRQDPGLGLRLIYFSYDVKMKEKGDIPEGYSVSREKKERFSLILESASTNQTSMYLCASSRGQLYEQYFGPGTRLTVT.

DNA of the CDR3: TGTGCCAGCAGCTTAGGACAGTTCTCTGGAAACACCATATATTTT. Translation: CASSLGQFSGNTIYF. The V and J genes are TRBV5-4 and TRBJ1-3, with D perhaps matching TRBD1 (6 bases). With 2 bases removed from V and 0 bases from J, the gap between germline ends came to 9 bases. Germline V lookup: CDR1 SGHNT, CDR2 YYREEE (reference sequence). The CDR3 totals 15 residues.

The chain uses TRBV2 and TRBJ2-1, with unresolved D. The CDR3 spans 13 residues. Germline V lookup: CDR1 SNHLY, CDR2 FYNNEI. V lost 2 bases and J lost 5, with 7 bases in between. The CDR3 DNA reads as TGTGCCAGCAGTGAACTACCCGACAATGAGCAGTTCTTC. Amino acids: CASSELPDNEQFF.

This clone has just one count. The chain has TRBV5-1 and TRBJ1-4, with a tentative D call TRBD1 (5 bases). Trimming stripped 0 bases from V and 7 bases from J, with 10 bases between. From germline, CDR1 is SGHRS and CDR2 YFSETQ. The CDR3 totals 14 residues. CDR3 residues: CASSLGGWGEKLFF. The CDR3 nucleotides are TGCGCCAGCAGCTTGGGGGGCTGGGGTGAAAAACTGTTTTTT.

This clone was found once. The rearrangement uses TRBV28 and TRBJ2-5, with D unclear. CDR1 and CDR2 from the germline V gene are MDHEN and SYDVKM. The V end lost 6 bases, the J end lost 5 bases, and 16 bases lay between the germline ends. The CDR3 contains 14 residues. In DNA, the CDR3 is TGTGCCAGCAGCCGCAGCACCTCCGGGGAGACCCAGTACTTC. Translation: CASSRSTSGETQYF.

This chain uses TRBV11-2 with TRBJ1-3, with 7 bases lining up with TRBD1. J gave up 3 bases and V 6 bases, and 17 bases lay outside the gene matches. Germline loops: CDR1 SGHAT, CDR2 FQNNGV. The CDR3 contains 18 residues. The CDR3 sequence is CASRGSSKGGVFGNTIYF. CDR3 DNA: TGTGCCAGCAGAGGATCCTCAAAAGGGGGCGTTTTTGGAAACACCATATATTTT.

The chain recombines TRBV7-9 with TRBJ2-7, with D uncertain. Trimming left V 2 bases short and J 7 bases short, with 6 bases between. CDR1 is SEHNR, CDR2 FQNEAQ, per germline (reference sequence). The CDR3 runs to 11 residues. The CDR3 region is CASSLNIEQYF. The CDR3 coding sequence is TGTGCCAGCAGCTTAAATATTGAGCAGTACTTC.

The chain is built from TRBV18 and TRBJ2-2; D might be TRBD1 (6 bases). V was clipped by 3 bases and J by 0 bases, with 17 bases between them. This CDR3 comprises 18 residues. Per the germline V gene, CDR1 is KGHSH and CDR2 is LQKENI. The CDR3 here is CASSPDPTGTPNTGELFF. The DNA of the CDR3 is TGTGCCAGCTCACCCGATCCCACCGGGACACCGAACACCGGGGAGCTGTTTTTT.

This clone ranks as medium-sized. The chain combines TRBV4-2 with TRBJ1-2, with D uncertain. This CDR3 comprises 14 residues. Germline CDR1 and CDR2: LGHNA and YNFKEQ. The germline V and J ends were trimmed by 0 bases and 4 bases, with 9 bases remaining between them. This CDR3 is CASSQEVEVYGYTF. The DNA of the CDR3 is TGTGCCAGCAGCCAAGAGGTGGAGGTCTATGGCTACACCTTC.

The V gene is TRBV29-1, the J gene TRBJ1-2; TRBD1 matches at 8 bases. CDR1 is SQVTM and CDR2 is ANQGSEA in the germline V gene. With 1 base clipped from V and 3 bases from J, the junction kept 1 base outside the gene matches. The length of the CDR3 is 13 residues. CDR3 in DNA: TGCAGCGTTGAAGGGACAGGGTACTATGGCTACACCTTC. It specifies CSVEGTGYYGYTF.

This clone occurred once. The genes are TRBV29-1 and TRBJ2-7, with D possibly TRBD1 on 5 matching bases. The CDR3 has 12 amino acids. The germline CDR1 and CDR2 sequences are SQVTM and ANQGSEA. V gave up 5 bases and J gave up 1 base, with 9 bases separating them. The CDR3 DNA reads TGCAGCGTTACCGACAGTTCCTACGAGCAGTACTTC. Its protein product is CSVTDSSYEQYF.

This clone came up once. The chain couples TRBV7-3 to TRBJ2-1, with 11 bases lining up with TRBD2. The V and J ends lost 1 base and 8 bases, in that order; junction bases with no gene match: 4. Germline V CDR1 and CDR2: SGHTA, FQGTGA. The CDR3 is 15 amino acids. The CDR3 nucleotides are TGTGCCAGCAGCTTAATTACTAGCGGGAGCCATGAGCAGTTCTTC. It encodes CASSLITSGSHEQFF.

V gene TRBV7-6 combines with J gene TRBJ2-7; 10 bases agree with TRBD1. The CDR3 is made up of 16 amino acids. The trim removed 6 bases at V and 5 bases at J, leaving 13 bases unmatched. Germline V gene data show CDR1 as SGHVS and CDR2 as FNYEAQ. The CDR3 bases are TGTGCCAGCAGTTCTATTCCGGGACAGGGGTTCCACGAGCAGTACTTC. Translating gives CASSSIPGQGFHEQYF.

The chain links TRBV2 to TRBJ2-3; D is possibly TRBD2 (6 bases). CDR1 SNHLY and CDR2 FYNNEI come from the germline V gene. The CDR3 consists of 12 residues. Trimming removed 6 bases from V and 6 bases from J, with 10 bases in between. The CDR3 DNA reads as TGTGCCAGCAGAGGGGCGGGGGATACGCAGTATTTT. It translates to CASRGAGDTQYF.